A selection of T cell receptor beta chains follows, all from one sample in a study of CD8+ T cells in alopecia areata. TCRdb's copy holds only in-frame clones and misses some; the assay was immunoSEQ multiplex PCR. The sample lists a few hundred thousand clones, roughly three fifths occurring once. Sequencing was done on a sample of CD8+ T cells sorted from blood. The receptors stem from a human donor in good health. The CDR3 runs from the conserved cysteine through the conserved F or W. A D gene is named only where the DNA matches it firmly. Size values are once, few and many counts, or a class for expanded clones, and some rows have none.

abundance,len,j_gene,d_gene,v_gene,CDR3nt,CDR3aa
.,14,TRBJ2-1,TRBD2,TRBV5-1,TGCGCCAGCAGCTTGGAGGCTAGCGGGGATGAGCAGTTCTTC,CASSLEASGDEQFF
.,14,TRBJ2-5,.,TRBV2,TGTGCCAGCAGTGTACTCCCCCCTCAAGAGACCCAGTACTTC,CASSVLPPQETQYF
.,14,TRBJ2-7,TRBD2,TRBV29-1,TGCAGCGTTGCGGGACTAGCGGGGGCCTACGAGCAGTACTTC,CSVAGLAGAYEQYF
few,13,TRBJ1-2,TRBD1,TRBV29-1,TGCAGCGTCGGTAAACAGGGGGGCTATGGCTACACCTTC,CSVGKQGGYGYTF
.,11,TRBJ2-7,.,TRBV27,TGTGCCAGCAGTTCATCCTACGAGCAGTACTTC,CASSSSYEQYF
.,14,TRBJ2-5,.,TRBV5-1,TGCGCCAGCAGCCCGAGAGACTCCGAAGAGACCCAGTACTTC,CASSPRDSEETQYF
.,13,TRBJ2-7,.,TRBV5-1,TGCGCCAGCAGCTTGAGGGTTGCCTACGAGCAGTACTTC,CASSLRVAYEQYF
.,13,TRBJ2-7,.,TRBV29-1,TGCAGCGTTGAGACGACAGGGAGGAACGAGCAGTACTTC,CSVETTGRNEQYF
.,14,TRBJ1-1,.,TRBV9,TGTGCCAGCAGCGTAGGGGATGGGGGCACTGAAGCTTTCTTT,CASSVGDGGTEAFF
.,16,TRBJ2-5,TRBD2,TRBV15,TGTGCCACCGGGAGGCAGGCTAGCGGGTTCGGAGAGACCCAGTACTTC,CATGRQASGFGETQYF
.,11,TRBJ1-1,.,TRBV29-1,TGCAGCGTTGCTGGGGCCACTGAAGCTTTCTTT,CSVAGATEAFF
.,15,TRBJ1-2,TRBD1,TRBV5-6,TGTGCCAGCAGCTTGGAGGAGGGGGCAGGCTATGGCTACACCTTC,CASSLEEGAGYGYTF
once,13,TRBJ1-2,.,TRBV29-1,TGCAGCGTTGAATCAGGCGTCCTCTATGGCTACACCTTC,CSVESGVLYGYTF
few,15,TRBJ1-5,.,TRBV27,TGTGCCAGCAGTTTCAGTTCGGGAAGCAATCAGCCCCAGCATTTT,CASSFSSGSNQPQHF
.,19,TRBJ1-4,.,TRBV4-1,TGCGCCAGCAGCGAAAACCTCAAACTCGACCGTAGCCCTAATGAAAAACTGTTTTTT,CASSENLKLDRSPNEKLFF
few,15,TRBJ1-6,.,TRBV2,TGTGCCAGCGCTGCAGGAGATTCCTATAATTCACCCCTCCACTTT,CASAAGDSYNSPLHF